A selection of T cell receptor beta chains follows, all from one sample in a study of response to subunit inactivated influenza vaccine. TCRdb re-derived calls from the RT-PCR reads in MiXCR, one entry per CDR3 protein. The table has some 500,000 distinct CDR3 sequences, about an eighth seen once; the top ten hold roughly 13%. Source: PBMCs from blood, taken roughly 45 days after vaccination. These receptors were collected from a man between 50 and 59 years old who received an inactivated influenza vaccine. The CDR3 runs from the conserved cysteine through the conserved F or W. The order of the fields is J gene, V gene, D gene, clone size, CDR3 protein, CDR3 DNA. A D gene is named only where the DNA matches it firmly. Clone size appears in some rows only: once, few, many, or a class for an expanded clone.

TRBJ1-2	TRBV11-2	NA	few	CASRHSIAGEANYGYTF	TGTGCCAGCAGACACTCAATCGCGGGGGAAGCTAACTATGGCTACACCTTC
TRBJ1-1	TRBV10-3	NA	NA	CAISESSSGAFF	TGTGCCATCAGTGAGTCATCGTCGGGAGCTTTCTTT
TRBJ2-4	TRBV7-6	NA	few	CASSWATGHQAKNIQYF	TGTGCCAGCAGCTGGGCTACGGGACACCAAGCCAAAAACATTCAGTACTTC
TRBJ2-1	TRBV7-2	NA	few	CASSPPGTYNEQFF	TGTGCCAGCAGCCCGCCGGGAACCTACAATGAGCAGTTCTTC
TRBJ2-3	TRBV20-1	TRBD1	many	CSAIPGGSADTQYF	TGCAGTGCTATCCCAGGGGGCTCGGCAGATACGCAGTATTTT
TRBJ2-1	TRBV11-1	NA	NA	CASSLPTDNEQFF	TGTGCCAGCAGCCTCCCGACAGACAATGAGCAGTTCTTC
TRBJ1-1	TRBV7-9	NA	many	CASSLDRFEAFF	TGTGCCAGCAGCTTAGATAGGTTCGAAGCTTTCTTT
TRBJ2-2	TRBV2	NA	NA	CASSELRAEVGGELFF	TGTGCCAGCAGTGAACTCAGGGCAGAGGTCGGCGGGGAGCTGTTTTTT
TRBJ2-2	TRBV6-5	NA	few	CASSTDHRVGGELFF	TGTGCCAGCAGTACCGACCACAGGGTCGGCGGGGAGCTGTTTTTT
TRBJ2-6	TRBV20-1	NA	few	CSASPAGANVLTF	TGCAGTGCTAGTCCCGCTGGGGCCAACGTCCTGACTTTC
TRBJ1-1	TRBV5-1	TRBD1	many	CASSAGQQNTEAFF	TGCGCCAGCAGCGCGGGACAGCAAAACACTGAAGCTTTCTTT
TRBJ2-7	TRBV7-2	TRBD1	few	CASSARDSGSYEQYF	TGTGCCAGCAGCGCCCGGGACAGTGGCTCCTACGAGCAGTACTTC
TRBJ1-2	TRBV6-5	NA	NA	CASSYERRTNYGYTF	TGTGCCAGCAGTTACGAGCGGAGAACTAACTATGGCTACACCTTC
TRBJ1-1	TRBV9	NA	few	CASSPEQGNTEAFF	TGTGCCAGCAGTCCAGAACAGGGGAACACTGAAGCTTTCTTT
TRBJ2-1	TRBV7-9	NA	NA	CASSLGPPGTFYNEQFF	TGTGCCAGCAGCTTAGGACCGCCGGGGACATTCTACAATGAGCAGTTCTTC
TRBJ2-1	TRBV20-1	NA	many	CSAILSKSSYNEQFF	TGCAGTGCCATCCTTAGCAAAAGCTCCTACAATGAGCAGTTCTTC
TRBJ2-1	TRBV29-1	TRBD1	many	CSSPGDTGDEQFF	TGCAGCTCGCCTGGGGACACAGGGGATGAGCAGTTCTTC
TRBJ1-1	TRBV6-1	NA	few	CATKGYSGGQEAFF	TGTGCCACTAAGGGTTATTCGGGGGGACAAGAAGCTTTCTTT
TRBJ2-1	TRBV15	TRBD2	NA	CATSRDRGLVGSYNEQFF	TGTGCCACCAGCAGAGATAGGGGACTAGTTGGTTCCTACAATGAGCAGTTCTTC
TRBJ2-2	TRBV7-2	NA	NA	CASSSMGGELFF	TGTGCCAGCAGCTCCATGGGGGGGGAGCTGTTTTTT
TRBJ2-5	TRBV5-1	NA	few	CASSPGHQETQYF	TGCGCCAGCAGCCCGGGACACCAAGAGACCCAGTACTTC
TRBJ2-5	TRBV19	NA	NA	CASSTSAGWQETQYF	TGTGCCAGTAGTACATCGGCGGGTTGGCAAGAGACCCAGTACTTC
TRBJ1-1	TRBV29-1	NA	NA	CSVTTGTRGTEAFF	TGCAGCGTTACAACCGGGACCAGAGGGACTGAAGCTTTCTTT
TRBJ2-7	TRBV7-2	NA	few	CASANSYEQYF	TGTGCCAGTGCCAACTCCTACGAGCAGTACTTC
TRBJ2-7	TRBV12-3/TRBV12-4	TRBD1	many	CASSTGGLDEQYF	TGTGCCAGCAGTACAGGGGGGTTGGACGAGCAGTACTTC
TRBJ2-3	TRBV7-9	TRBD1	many	CASSSGGQGPPDTQYF	TGTGCCAGCAGCTCGGGTGGACAGGGCCCCCCAGATACGCAGTATTTT
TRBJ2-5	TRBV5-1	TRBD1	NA	CASSFGTGIETQYF	TGCGCCAGCAGCTTCGGGACAGGGATAGAGACCCAGTACTTC
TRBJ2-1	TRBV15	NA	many	CATSRDRTAASYNEQFF	TGTGCCACCAGCAGAGATCGAACAGCCGCGTCCTACAATGAGCAGTTCTTC
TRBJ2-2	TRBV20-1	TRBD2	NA	CSAYRGVTNTGELFF	TGCAGTGCTTACCGGGGGGTCACGAACACCGGGGAGCTGTTTTTT
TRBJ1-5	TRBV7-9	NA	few	CASSLAVGQPQHF	TGTGCCAGCAGCTTGGCCGTGGGTCAGCCCCAGCATTTT
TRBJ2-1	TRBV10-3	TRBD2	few	CAISYAGDSYNEQFF	TGTGCCATCAGTTATGCGGGGGACTCCTACAATGAGCAGTTCTTC
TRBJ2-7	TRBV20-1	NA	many	CSARDPGTGSSYEQYF	TGCAGTGCTAGAGACCCCGGGACGGGAAGCTCCTACGAGCAGTACTTC
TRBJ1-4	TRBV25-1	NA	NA	CASSGFSEKLFF	TGTGCCAGCAGTGGTTTTAGTGAAAAACTGTTTTTT
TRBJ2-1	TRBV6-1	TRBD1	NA	CASKWTGVYNEQFF	TGTGCCAGCAAGTGGACAGGGGTCTACAATGAGCAGTTCTTC
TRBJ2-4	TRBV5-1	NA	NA	CASSLESGNIQYF	TGCGCCAGCAGCTTGGAGTCTGGGAACATTCAGTACTTC
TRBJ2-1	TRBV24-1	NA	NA	CATSDAYRVGGYNEQFF	TGTGCCACCAGTGATGCCTACAGGGTAGGGGGATACAATGAGCAGTTCTTC
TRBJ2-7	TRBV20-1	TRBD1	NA	CSAPDRSTYEQYF	TGCAGTGCTCCGGACAGGTCAACCTACGAGCAGTACTTC
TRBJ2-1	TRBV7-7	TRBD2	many	CASSSIAGGHNEQFF	TGTGCTAGCAGCTCCATAGCGGGGGGCCACAATGAGCAGTTCTTC
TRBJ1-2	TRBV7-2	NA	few	CASSLGYRDYGYTF	TGTGCCAGCAGCTTAGGGTACAGGGACTATGGCTACACCTTC
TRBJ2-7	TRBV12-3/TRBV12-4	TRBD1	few	CASSLRDRGSYEQYF	TGTGCCAGCAGTTTAAGGGACAGGGGCTCCTACGAGCAGTACTTC
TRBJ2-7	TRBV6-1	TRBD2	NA	CATSTSGGYEQYF	TGTGCCACCTCGACTAGCGGGGGCTACGAGCAGTACTTC
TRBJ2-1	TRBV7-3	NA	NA	CASSSNRGGWRGSYNEQFF	TGTGCCAGCAGTTCAAATCGCGGCGGCTGGCGAGGCTCCTACAATGAGCAGTTCTTC
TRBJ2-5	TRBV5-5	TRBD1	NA	CASSSPGQGLETQYF	TGTGCCAGCAGCTCACCGGGACAGGGACTGGAGACCCAGTACTTC
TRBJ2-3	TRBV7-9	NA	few	CASSFGTITDTQYF	TGTGCCAGCAGCTTCGGGACAATCACAGATACGCAGTATTTT
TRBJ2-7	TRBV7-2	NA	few	CASSLVEAVGYEQYF	TGTGCCAGCAGCTTAGTGGAGGCGGTGGGTTACGAGCAGTACTTC
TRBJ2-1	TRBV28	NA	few	CAGGGLPNNEQFF	TGTGCCGGGGGGGGCCTTCCCAACAATGAGCAGTTCTTC
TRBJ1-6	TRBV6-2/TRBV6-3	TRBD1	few	CASSKVQGARNSPLHF	TGTGCCAGCAGCAAGGTACAGGGGGCGAGAAATTCACCCCTCCACTTT
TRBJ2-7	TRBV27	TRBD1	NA	CASRLTGGSGEQYF	TGTGCCAGCAGGTTGACAGGGGGAAGTGGTGAGCAGTACTTC
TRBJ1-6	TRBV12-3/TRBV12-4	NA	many	CASSFGSPLHF	TGTGCCAGCAGTTTTGGGTCACCCCTCCACTTT
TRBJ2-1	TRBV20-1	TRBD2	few	CSARVGTSNNEQFF	TGCAGTGCTAGAGTTGGGACTAGCAACAATGAGCAGTTCTTC
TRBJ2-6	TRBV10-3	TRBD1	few	CAISADRAGANVLTF	TGTGCCATCAGTGCGGACAGGGCCGGGGCCAACGTCCTGACTTTC
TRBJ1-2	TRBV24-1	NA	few	CATSDFSGYGYTF	TGTGCCACCAGTGATTTTTCGGGTTATGGCTACACCTTC
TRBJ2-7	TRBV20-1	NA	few	CSASKKGTSDEQYF	TGCAGTGCTAGTAAGAAGGGAACGTCCGACGAGCAGTACTTC
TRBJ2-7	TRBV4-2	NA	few	CASSQVGSYEQYF	TGTGCCAGCAGCCAAGTCGGGTCCTACGAGCAGTACTTC